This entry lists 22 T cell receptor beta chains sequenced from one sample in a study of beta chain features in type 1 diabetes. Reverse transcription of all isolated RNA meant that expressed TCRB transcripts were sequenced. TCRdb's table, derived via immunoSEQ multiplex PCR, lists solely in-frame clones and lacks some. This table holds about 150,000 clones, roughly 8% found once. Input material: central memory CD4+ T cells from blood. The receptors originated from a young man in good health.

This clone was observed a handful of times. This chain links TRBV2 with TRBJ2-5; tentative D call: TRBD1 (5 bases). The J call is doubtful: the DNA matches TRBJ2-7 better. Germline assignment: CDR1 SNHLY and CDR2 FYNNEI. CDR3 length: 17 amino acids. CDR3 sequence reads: CASSEWGPMRSAYEQYF. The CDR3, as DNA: TGTGCCAGCAGTGAATGGGGCCCCATGCGGTCTGCCTACGAGCAGTACTTC.

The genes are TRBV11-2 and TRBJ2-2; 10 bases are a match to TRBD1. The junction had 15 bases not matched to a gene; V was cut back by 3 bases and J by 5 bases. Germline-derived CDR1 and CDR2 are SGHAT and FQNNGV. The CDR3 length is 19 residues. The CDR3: CASSLFPSGGQGVTGELFF. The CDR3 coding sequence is TGTGCCAGCAGCTTGTTTCCTTCTGGTGGACAGGGGGTAACCGGGGAGCTGTTTTTT.

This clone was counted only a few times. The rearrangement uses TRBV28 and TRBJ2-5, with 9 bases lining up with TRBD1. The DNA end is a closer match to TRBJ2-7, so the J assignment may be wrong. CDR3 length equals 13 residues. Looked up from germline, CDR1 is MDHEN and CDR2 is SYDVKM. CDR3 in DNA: TGTGCCAGCAGAGGACAGGGGATTTACGAGCAGTACTTC. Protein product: CASRGQGIYEQYF.

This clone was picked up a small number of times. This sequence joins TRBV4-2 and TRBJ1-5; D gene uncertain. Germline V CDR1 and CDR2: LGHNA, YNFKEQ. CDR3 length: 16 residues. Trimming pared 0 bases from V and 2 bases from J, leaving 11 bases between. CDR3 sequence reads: CASSQDPGQRNQPQHF. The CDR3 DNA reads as TGTGCCAGCAGCCAAGACCCAGGCCAACGCAATCAGCCCCAGCATTTT.

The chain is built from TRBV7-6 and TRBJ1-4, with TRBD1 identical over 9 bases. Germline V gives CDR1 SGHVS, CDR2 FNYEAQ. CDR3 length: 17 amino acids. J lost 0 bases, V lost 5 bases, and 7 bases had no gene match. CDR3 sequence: CASSAGQGASTNEKLFF. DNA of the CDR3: TGTGCCAGCAGCGCGGGACAGGGTGCCTCAACTAATGAAAAACTGTTTTTT.

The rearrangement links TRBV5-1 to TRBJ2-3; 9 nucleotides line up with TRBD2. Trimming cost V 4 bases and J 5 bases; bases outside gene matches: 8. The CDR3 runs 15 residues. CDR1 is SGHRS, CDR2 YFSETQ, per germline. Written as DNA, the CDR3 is TGCGCCAGCAGCACCGTAGCGGGAGTGGTAGATACGCAGTATTTT. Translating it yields CASSTVAGVVDTQYF.

CDR3 in amino acids: CASSLRQNTGELFF. The CDR3, as DNA: TGCGCCAGCAGCCTACGACAGAACACCGGGGAGCTGTTTTTT. The V call is TRBV4-1, the J call TRBJ2-2; D unresolved. The germline V and J ends were trimmed by 4 bases and 1 base, with 7 bases remaining between them. Germline loops: CDR1 MGHRA, CDR2 YSYEKL. The CDR3 is made up of 14 amino acids.

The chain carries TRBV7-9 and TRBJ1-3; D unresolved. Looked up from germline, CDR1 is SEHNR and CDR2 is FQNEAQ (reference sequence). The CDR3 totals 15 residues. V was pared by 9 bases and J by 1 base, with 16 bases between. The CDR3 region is CASQPPLRSGNTIYF. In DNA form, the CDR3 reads TGTGCCAGTCAGCCCCCCCTGCGGTCTGGAAACACCATATATTTT.

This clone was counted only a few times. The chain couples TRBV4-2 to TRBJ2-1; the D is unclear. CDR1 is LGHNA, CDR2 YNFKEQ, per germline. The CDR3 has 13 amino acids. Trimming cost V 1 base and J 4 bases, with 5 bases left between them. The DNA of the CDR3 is TGTGCCAGCAGCCAAGTTCGTTACAATGAGCAGTTCTTC. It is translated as CASSQVRYNEQFF.

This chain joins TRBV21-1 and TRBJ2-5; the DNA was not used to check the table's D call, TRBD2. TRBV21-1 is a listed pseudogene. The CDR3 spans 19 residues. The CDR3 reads CASSPELVDKRKIQETQYF. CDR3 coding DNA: TGTGCCAGCAGCCCAGAGTTGGTGGATAAGCGGAAGATCCAAGAGACCCAGTACTTC.

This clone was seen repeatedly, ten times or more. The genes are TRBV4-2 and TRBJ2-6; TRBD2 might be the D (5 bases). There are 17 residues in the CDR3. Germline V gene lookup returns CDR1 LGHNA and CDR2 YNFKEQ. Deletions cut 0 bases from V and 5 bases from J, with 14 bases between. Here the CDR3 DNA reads TGTGCCAGCAGCCAAGATCTACGAGGGTTGCGGGCCAACGTCCTGACTTTC. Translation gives CASSQDLRGLRANVLTF.

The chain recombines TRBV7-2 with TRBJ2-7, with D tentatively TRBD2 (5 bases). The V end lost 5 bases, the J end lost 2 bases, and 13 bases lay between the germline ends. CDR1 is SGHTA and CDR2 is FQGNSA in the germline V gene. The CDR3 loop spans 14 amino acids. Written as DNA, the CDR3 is TGTGCCAGCAGCCCCCGGGGTGATCCCTACGAGCAGTACTTC. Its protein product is CASSPRGDPYEQYF.

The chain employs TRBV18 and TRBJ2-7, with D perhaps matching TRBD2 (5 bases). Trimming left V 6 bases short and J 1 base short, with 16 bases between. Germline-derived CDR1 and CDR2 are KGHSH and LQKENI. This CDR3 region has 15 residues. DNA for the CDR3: TGTGCCAGCTCGCCCTCGAGGGAGAGTTCCTACGAGCAGTACTTC. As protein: CASSPSRESSYEQYF.

CDR3 amino acids: CASSDTYTGELFF. The DNA of the CDR3 is TGTGCCAGCTCAGACACATACACCGGGGAGCTGTTTTTT. This rearrangement joins TRBV7-2 to TRBJ2-2; D is uncertain. The V end was cut by 8 bases, the J end by 3 bases, with 10 bases between. Per germline, CDR1 SGHTA and CDR2 FQGNSA. The CDR3 is 13 amino acids.

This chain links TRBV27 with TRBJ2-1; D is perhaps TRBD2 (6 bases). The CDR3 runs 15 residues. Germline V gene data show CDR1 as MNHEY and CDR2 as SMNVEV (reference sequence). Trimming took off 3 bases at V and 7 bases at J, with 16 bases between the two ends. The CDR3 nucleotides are TGTGCCAGCAGTTTGAGGCGGGATCGGAGGAATGAGCAGTTCTTC. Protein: CASSLRRDRRNEQFF.

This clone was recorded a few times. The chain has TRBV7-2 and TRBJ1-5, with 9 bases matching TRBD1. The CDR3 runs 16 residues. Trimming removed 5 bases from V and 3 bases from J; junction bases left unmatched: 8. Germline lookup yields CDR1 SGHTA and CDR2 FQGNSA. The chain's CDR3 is CASSPGTGRDNQPQHF. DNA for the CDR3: TGTGCCAGCAGCCCCGGGACAGGGCGGGACAATCAGCCCCAGCATTTT.

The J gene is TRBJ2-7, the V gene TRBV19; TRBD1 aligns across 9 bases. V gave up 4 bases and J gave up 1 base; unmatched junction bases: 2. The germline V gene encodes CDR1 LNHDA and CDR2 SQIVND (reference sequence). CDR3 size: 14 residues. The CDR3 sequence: CASSTTGGSYEQYF. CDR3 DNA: TGTGCCAGTAGTACGACAGGGGGTTCCTACGAGCAGTACTTC.

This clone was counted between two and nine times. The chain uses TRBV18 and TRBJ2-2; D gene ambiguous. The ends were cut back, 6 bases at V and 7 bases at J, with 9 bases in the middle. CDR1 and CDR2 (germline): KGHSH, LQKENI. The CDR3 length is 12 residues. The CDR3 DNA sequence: TGTGCCAGCTCGCCCCCCGGCGGGGAGCTGTTTTTT. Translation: CASSPPGGELFF.

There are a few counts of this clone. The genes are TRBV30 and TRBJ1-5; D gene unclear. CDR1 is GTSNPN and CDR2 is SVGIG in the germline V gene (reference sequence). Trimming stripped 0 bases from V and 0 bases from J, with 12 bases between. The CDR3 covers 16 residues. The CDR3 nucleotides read TGTGCCTGGAGTGTGGGCTCGGCGTATAGCAATCAGCCCCAGCATTTT. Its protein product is CAWSVGSAYSNQPQHF.

The chain's CDR3 is CASTEGGTSGIYEQYF. Written as DNA, the CDR3 is TGTGCCAGCACCGAGGGAGGGACTAGCGGGATCTACGAGCAGTACTTC. This chain uses TRBV25-1 with TRBJ2-7; TRBD2 matches 13 bases. The CDR3 contains 16 residues. J was trimmed by 3 bases and V by 7 bases; bases with no gene match: 9. Per germline, CDR1 MGHDK and CDR2 SYGVNS.

CDR3 in amino acids: CASSPGGGNQPQHF. The CDR3, as DNA: TGTGCCAGCTCCCCAGGGGGGGGCAATCAGCCCCAGCATTTT. The chain has TRBV18 and TRBJ1-5; TRBD1 matches 7 bases. The CDR3 sequence is 14 residues long. The trim removed 6 bases at V and 2 bases at J, leaving 4 bases unmatched. Germline assignment: CDR1 KGHSH and CDR2 LQKENI.

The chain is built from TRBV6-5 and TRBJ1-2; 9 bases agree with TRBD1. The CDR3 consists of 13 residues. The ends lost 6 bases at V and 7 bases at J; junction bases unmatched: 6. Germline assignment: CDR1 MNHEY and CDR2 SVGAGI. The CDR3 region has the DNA TGTGCCAGCAGGGGGGACAGGGCCCTTGGCTACACCTTC. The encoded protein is CASRGDRALGYTF.